These T cell receptor beta chains were read from a single sample in a study of T-cell memory formation after mild COVID-19. One entry per CDR3 protein, called by TCRdb with MiXCR from the 5' RACE reads. The table lists about 250,000 distinct CDR3 sequences, about 20% of them singletons. Sequenced material: PBMCs or a T cell subset sorted from them (not recorded which). The receptors originated from a man aged 18 to 30 who had mild COVID-19 (a few samples of this study predate the infection). Cell type and time point are not known. Both conserved end residues are part of each CDR3. D genes are given only for firm matches. Clone size is stated in some rows and not others, as once, few, many or a class when expanded.

>-|15|few|TRBJ2-5|TRBV15
CATSRGGLLGETQYF
TGTGCCACCAGCAGAGGAGGGCTCTTGGGGGAGACCCAGTACTTC
>-|13|few|TRBJ2-1|TRBV6-6
CASGPRAYNEQFF
TGTGCCAGCGGGCCACGGGCCTACAATGAGCAGTTCTTC
>TRBD1|13|-|TRBJ1-1|TRBV11-2
CASSSDRAIEAFF
TGTGCCAGCAGCTCGGACAGGGCCATAGAAGCTTTCTTT
>-|15|few|TRBJ1-5|TRBV4-3
CASSQDSGFNQPQHF
TGCGCCAGCAGCCAAGACTCAGGCTTTAATCAGCCCCAGCATTTT
>TRBD1|17|few|TRBJ1-1|TRBV11-2
CASSLDQGGARETEAFF
TGTGCCAGCAGCTTAGATCAGGGGGGGGCAAGGGAAACTGAAGCTTTCTTT
>TRBD1|17|many|TRBJ2-3|TRBV4-1
CASSRPGQRLRRDTQYF
TGCGCCAGCAGCCGACCGGGACAGAGACTTCGTAGAGATACGCAGTATTTT
>-|13|few|TRBJ1-5|TRBV30
CAWSGATDQPQHF
TGTGCCTGGAGTGGGGCTACCGATCAGCCCCAGCATTTT
>-|18|many|TRBJ2-3|TRBV4-3
CASSRGGGGRGFTDTQYF
TGCGCCAGCAGCCGAGGGGGTGGAGGGCGCGGATTCACAGATACGCAGTATTTT
>-|15|-|TRBJ1-1|TRBV4-3
CASSPARGVNTEAFF
TGCGCCAGCAGCCCAGCAAGGGGGGTGAACACTGAAGCTTTCTTT
>-|17|once|TRBJ2-3|TRBV4-2
CASSPRGGDKSTDTQYF
TGTGCCAGCAGCCCCAGGGGAGGGGATAAGAGCACAGATACGCAGTATTTT
>-|12|few|TRBJ2-1|TRBV7-9
CASSLDWVEQFF
TGTGCCAGCAGCTTAGATTGGGTTGAGCAGTTCTTC
>-|13|few|TRBJ2-1|TRBV12-3/TRBV12-4
CASTPSRLAEQFF
TGTGCCAGCACCCCATCCAGGCTGGCTGAGCAGTTCTTC
>-|16|-|TRBJ2-1|TRBV4-3
CASSQGGGGLPNEQFF
TGCGCCAGCAGCCAAGGGGGAGGGGGCCTGCCCAATGAGCAGTTCTTC
>TRBD2|15|-|TRBJ2-7|TRBV6-6
CASSGTSGSLDEQYF
TGTGCCAGCAGTGGGACTAGCGGCTCCCTAGACGAGCAGTACTTC
>-|14|-|TRBJ2-5|TRBV5-6
CASSFMAAQETQYF
TGTGCCAGCAGCTTCATGGCCGCCCAAGAGACCCAGTACTTC
>TRBD1|16|few|TRBJ2-2|TRBV7-9
CASSRQGQGVSGELFF
TGTGCCAGCAGCAGACAAGGACAGGGGGTCTCCGGGGAGCTGTTTTTT
>TRBD2|13|few|TRBJ2-1|TRBV20-1
CSVGAGGYNEQFF
TGCAGTGTGGGAGCGGGGGGATACAATGAGCAGTTCTTC
>TRBD1|15|-|TRBJ2-5|TRBV5-5
CASSRPQGEVETQYF
TGTGCCAGCAGCCGCCCTCAGGGGGAAGTTGAGACCCAGTACTTC
>TRBD1|15|-|TRBJ2-7|TRBV6-6
CASSSPGQGLNEQYF
TGTGCCAGCAGTAGCCCGGGACAGGGTCTCAACGAGCAGTACTTC
>-|15|many|TRBJ2-5|TRBV5-1
CASSLNPGVGETQYF
TGCGCCAGCAGCTTGAATCCAGGGGTCGGGGAGACCCAGTACTTC
>-|15|-|TRBJ1-1|TRBV2
CASSERLETLNKAFF
TGTGCCAGCAGTGAGCGTCTGGAGACACTGAACAAAGCTTTCTTT
>-|14|-|TRBJ1-1|TRBV7-2
CASSFFVMNTEAFF
TGTGCCAGCAGCTTTTTTGTAATGAACACTGAAGCTTTCTTT
>TRBD2|16|few|TRBJ2-5|TRBV6-5
CASSWSGGSPQETQYF
TGTGCCAGCAGTTGGAGCGGGGGGTCCCCACAAGAGACCCAGTACTTC
>TRBD1|15|-|TRBJ2-5|TRBV24-1
CATSAADRTQETQYF
TGTGCCACCAGTGCCGCGGACAGGACCCAAGAGACCCAGTACTTC
>-|16|-|TRBJ2-5|TRBV10-2
CASSEGTYSTISTQYF
TGCGCCAGCAGTGAGGGGACGTACTCGACAATTTCGACCCAGTACTTC
>-|14|many|TRBJ2-5|TRBV7-9
CASRQPTGKETQYF
TGTGCCAGCAGACAACCGACTGGAAAAGAGACCCAGTACTTC
>TRBD2|14|few|TRBJ2-5|TRBV13
CASSSGLAKETQYF
TGTGCCAGCAGCTCCGGACTAGCGAAGGAGACCCAGTACTTC
>-|18|many|TRBJ2-2|TRBV4-3
CASSQENNRQLNTGELFF
TGCGCCAGCAGCCAAGAAAATAACCGACAGCTCAACACCGGGGAGCTGTTTTTT
>-|16|-|TRBJ1-5|TRBV4-2
CASSQDFGQSGQPQHF
TGTGCCAGCAGCCAAGACTTCGGGCAGAGTGGTCAGCCCCAGCATTTT